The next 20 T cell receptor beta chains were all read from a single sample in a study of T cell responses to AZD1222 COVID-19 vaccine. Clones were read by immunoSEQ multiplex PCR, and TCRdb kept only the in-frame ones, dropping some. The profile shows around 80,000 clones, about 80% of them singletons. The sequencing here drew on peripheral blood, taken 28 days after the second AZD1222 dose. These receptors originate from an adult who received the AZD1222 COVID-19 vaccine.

The CDR3, as DNA: TGTGCCTGTCCCCGGACAGGGGGGAGCGTTTATGGCTACACCTTC. This sequence encodes CACPRTGGSVYGYTF. The chain couples TRBV30 to TRBJ1-2; 10 nucleotides match TRBD1. This CDR3 spans 15 amino acids. The trim removed 6 bases at V and 5 bases at J, leaving 12 bases unmatched. Germline V lookup: CDR1 GTSNPN, CDR2 SVGIG (reference sequence).

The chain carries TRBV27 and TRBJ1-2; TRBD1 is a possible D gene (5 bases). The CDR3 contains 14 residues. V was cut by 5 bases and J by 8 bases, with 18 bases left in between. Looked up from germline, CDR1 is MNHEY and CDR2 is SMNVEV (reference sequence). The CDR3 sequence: CASSARSGGGGYTF. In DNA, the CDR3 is TGTGCCAGCAGTGCCCGTTCGGGCGGGGGGGGCTACACCTTC.

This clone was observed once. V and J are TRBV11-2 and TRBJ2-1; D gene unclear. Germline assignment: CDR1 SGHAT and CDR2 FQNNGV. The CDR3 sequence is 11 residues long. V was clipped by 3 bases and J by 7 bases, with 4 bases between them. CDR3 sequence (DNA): TGTGCCAGCAGCTTGGATAATGAGCAGTTCTTC. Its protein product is CASSLDNEQFF.

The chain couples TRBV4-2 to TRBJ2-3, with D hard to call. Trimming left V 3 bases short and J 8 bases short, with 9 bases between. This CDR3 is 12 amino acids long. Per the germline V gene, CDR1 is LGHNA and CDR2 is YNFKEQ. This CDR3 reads CASSQDLGTQYF. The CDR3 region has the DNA TGTGCCAGCAGCCAGGACCTCGGTACGCAGTATTTT.

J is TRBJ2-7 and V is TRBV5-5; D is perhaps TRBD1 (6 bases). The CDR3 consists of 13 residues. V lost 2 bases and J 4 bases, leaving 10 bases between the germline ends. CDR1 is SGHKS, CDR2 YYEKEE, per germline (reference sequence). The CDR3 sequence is CASSFSGAYEQYF. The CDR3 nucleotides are TGTGCCAGCAGCTTTTCAGGGGCTTACGAGCAGTACTTC.

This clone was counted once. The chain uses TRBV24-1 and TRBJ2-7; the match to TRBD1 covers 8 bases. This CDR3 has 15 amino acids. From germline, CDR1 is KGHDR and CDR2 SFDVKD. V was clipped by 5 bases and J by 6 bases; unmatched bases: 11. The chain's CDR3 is CATSAADRVGGEQYF. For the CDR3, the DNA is TGTGCCACCAGTGCTGCGGACAGGGTCGGGGGCGAGCAGTACTTC.

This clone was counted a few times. DNA for the CDR3: TGTGCCAGTAGTTCCACAGGAAGCTTAGCCAAAAACATTCAGTACTTC. This translates into CASSSTGSLAKNIQYF. The chain joins TRBV19 to TRBJ2-4; TRBD1 is a possible D gene (5 bases). Germline CDR1 LNHDA, CDR2 SQIVND (reference sequence). This CDR3 comprises 16 residues. V dropped 5 bases and J dropped 0 bases, with 14 bases sitting between them.

The CDR3 region has the DNA TGTGCCAGCAGCTTGTCTCAAGCCAACACTGAAGCTTTCTTT. This codes for CASSLSQANTEAFF. This chain joins TRBV5-5 and TRBJ1-1; no firm D call. This CDR3 has 14 amino acids. Trimming pared 1 base from V and 2 bases from J, leaving 9 bases between. Germline loops: CDR1 SGHKS, CDR2 YYEKEE (reference sequence).

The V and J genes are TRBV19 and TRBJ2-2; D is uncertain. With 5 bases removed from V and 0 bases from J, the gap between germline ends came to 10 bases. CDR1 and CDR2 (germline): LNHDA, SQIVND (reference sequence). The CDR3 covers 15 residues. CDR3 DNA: TGTGCCAGTAGTGTCGGGCGATCGAACACCGGGGAGCTGTTTTTT. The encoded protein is CASSVGRSNTGELFF.

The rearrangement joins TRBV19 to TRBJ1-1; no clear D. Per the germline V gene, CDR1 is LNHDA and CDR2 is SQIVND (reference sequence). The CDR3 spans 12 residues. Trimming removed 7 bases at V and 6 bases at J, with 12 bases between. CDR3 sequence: CASIDTHAEAFF. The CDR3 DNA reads TGTGCCAGTATTGACACTCACGCTGAAGCTTTCTTT. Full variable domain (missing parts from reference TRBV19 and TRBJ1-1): DGGITQSPKYLFRKEGQNVTLSCEQNLNHDAMYWYRQDPGQGLRLIYYSQIVNDFQKGDIAEGYSVSREKKESFPLTVTSAQKNPTAFYLCASIDTHAEAFFGQGTRLTVV.

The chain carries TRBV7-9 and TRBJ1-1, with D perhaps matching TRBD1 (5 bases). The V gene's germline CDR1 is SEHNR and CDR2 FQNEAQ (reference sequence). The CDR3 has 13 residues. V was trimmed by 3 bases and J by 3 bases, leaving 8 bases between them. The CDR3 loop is CASSFGRDTEAFF. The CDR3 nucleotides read TGTGCCAGCAGCTTTGGCAGGGACACTGAAGCTTTCTTT.

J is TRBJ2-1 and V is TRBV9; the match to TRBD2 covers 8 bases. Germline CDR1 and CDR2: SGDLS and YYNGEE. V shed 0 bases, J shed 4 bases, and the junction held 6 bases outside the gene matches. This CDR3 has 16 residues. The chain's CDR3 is CASSVGVLAAYNEQFF. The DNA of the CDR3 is TGTGCCAGCAGCGTAGGGGTACTAGCGGCGTACAATGAGCAGTTCTTC.

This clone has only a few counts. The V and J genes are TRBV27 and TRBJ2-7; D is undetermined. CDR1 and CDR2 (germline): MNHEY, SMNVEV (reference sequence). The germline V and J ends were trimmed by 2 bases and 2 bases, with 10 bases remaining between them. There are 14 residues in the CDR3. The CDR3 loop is CASSLSPETYEQYF. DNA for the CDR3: TGTGCCAGCAGTTTAAGTCCAGAAACCTACGAGCAGTACTTC.

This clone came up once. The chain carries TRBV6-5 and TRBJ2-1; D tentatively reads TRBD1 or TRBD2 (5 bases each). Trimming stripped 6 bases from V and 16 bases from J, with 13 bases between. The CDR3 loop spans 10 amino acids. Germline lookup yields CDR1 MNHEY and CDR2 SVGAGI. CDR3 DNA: TGTGCCAGCAGGACGGGGACGGTCTTCTTC. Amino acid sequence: CASRTGTVFF.

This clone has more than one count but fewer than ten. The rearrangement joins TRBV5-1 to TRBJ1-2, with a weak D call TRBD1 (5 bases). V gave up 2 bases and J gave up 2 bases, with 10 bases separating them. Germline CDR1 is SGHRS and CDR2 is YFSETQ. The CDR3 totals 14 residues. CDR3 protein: CASSLGDGNYGYTF. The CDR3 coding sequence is TGCGCCAGCAGCTTAGGGGACGGGAACTATGGCTACACCTTC.

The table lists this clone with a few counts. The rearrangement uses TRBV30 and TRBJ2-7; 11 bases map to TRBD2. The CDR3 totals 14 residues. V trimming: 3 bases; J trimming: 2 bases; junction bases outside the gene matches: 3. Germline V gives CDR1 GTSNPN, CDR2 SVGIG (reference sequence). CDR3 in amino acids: CAWRGLAAAYEQYF. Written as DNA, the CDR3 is TGTGCCTGGAGGGGACTAGCGGCCGCCTACGAGCAGTACTTC. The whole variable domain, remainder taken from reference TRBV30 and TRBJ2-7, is SQTIHQWPATLVQPVGSPLSLECTVEGTSNPNLYWYRQAAGRGLQLLFYSVGIGQISSEVPQNLSASRPQDRQFILSSKKLLLSDSGFYLCAWRGLAAAYEQYFGPGTRLTVT.

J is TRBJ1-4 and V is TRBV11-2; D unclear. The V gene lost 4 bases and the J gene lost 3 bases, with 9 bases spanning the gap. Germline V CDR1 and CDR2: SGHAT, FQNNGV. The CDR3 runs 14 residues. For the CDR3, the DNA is TGTGCCAGCAGCTCGGGCAGAGCTAATGAAAAACTGTTTTTT. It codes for CASSSGRANEKLFF. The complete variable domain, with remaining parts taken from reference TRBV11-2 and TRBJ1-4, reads EAGVAQSPRYKIIEKRQSVAFWCNPISGHATLYWYQQILGQGPKLLIQFQNNGVVDDSQLPKDRFSAERLKGVDSTLKIQPAKLEDSAVYLCASSSGRANEKLFFGSGTQLSVL.

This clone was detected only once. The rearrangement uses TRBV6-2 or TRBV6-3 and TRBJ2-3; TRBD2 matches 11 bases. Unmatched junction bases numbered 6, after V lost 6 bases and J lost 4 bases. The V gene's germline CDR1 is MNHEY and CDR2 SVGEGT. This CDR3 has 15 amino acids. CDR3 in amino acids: CASRPSGRWADTQYF. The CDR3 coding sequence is TGTGCCAGCAGGCCTAGCGGGAGGTGGGCAGATACGCAGTATTTT.

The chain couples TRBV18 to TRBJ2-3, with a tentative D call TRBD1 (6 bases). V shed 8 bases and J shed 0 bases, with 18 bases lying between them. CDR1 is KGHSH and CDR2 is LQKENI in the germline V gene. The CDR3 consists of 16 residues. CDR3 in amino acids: CASIPNLGGSTDTQYF. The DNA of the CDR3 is TGTGCCAGCATACCAAACCTAGGGGGTAGCACAGATACGCAGTATTTT.

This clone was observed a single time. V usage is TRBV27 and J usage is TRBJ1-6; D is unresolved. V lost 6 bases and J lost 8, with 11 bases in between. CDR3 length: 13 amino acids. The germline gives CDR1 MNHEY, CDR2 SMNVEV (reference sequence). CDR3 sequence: CASRPSGDSPLHF. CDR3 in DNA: TGTGCCAGCAGGCCGAGTGGGGATTCACCCCTCCACTTT.